Below, 27 T cell receptor beta chains from the same sample are listed, as sequenced in a study of T cell changes during pregnancy in multiple sclerosis. Libraries were prepared by immunoSEQ multiplex PCR; TCRdb keeps only in-frame clonotypes and omits some of them. The repertoire holds fewer than 70,000 clones, 89% seen once, with roughly 2.7% in the top ten. Sequenced here: peripheral blood, sampled in the first trimester of pregnancy. The receptor set was obtained from a female donor with multiple sclerosis, enrolled in a pregnancy study.

The chain combines TRBV5-1 with TRBJ2-3; D perhaps matches TRBD1 (6 bases). CDR1 and CDR2 (germline): SGHRS, YFSETQ. V was cut by 0 bases and J by 1 base, with 30 bases left in between. The CDR3 runs 22 residues. The CDR3 spells CASSLVSMLFSSGAPGTDTQYF. In DNA form, the CDR3 reads TGCGCCAGCAGCTTGGTTTCAATGCTATTTTCGTCAGGGGCCCCCGGCACAGATACGCAGTATTTT.

This chain links TRBV30 with TRBJ1-2, with D perhaps matching TRBD1 (5 bases). V lost 2 bases and J 9 bases, leaving 13 bases between the germline ends. In germline, CDR1 is GTSNPN, CDR2 SVGIG (reference sequence). The CDR3 runs to 12 residues. Here the CDR3 DNA reads TGTGCCTGGAGTCTGGAGGGGACGAGCTACACCTTC. Amino acid sequence: CAWSLEGTSYTF.

The rearrangement joins TRBV5-5 to TRBJ1-1, with unresolved D. The CDR3 runs 13 residues. Germline V gene lookup returns CDR1 SGHKS and CDR2 YYEKEE (reference sequence). Between the trimmed V and J ends, which lost 6 bases and 4 bases, there was a span of 13 bases. The CDR3 sequence is CASTPAGGTEAFF. DNA of the CDR3: TGTGCCAGCACCCCAGCGGGTGGCACTGAAGCTTTCTTT.

V gene TRBV5-1 combines with J gene TRBJ2-1, with TRBD2 as a possible D gene (6 bases). Germline V gene sequence: CDR1 SGHRS, CDR2 YFSETQ. The CDR3 consists of 14 residues. Trimming took off 1 base at V and 8 bases at J, with 13 bases between the two ends. This CDR3 is CASSLTGVGDEQFF. The CDR3 bases are TGCGCCAGCAGCTTGACGGGAGTGGGGGATGAGCAGTTCTTC. Full variable domain (rest looked up from reference TRBV5-1 and TRBJ2-1): KAGVTQTPRYLIKTRGQQVTLSCSPISGHRSVSWYQQTPGQGLQFLFEYFSETQRNKGNFPGRFSGRQFSNSRSEMNVSTLELGDSALYLCASSLTGVGDEQFFGPGTRLTVL.

The chain recombines TRBV11-2 with TRBJ2-1; 7 bases agree with TRBD1. Unmatched junction bases numbered 8, after V lost 5 bases and J lost 10 bases. The CDR3 runs 13 residues. CDR1 and CDR2 (germline): SGHAT, FQNNGV. CDR3 bases: TGTGCCAGCAGCCGGACAGGTGCACGGGAGCAGTTCTTC. The encoded protein is CASSRTGAREQFF. Based on the CDR3 plus reference TRBV11-2 and TRBJ2-1, the full variable domain is EAGVAQSPRYKIIEKRQSVAFWCNPISGHATLYWYQQILGQGPKLLIQFQNNGVVDDSQLPKDRFSAERLKGVDSTLKIQPAKLEDSAVYLCASSRTGAREQFFGPGTRLTVL.

The chain is built from TRBV7-2 and TRBJ1-1; D is ambiguous. Trimming cost V 7 bases and J 8 bases, with 17 bases left between them. This CDR3 has 13 residues. Germline CDR1 and CDR2: SGHTA and FQGNSA. Here the CDR3 reads CASTVRGRGEAFF. CDR3 DNA: TGTGCCAGCACCGTACGAGGTAGAGGAGAAGCTTTCTTT.

This clone occurred once. The rearrangement uses TRBV2 and TRBJ2-5; D is possibly TRBD2 (6 bases). Germline CDR1 and CDR2: SNHLY and FYNNEI. Trimming shortened V by 4 bases and J by 2 bases, and 8 bases separated the two germline ends. This CDR3 region has 13 residues. DNA of the CDR3: TGTGCCAGCAGTGCTAGCGTACAAGAGACCCAGTACTTC. Translation gives CASSASVQETQYF.

V and J are TRBV14 and TRBJ2-3, with 16 positions matching TRBD2. Per the germline V gene, CDR1 is SGHDN and CDR2 is FVKESK. This CDR3 is built from 19 residues. Trimming took 4 bases from V and 4 from J; bases not matched to a gene: 11. This CDR3 is CASSPGPGLAGGPSDTQYF. As DNA, the CDR3 is TGTGCCAGCAGCCCAGGGCCGGGACTAGCGGGGGGGCCATCAGATACGCAGTATTTT.

The V gene is TRBV19, the J gene TRBJ2-7, with a tentative D call TRBD1 (6 bases). This CDR3 region has 14 residues. Germline V CDR1 and CDR2: LNHDA, SQIVND (reference sequence). V lost 5 bases, J lost 4 bases, and 15 bases lay in between. The CDR3 spells CASSRSRDMYEQYF. The CDR3 region has the DNA TGTGCCAGTAGTCGCTCACGGGACATGTACGAGCAGTACTTC.

V is TRBV10-3 and J is TRBJ1-1, with D tentatively TRBD1 (6 bases). Trimming removed 2 bases at V and 3 bases at J, with 10 bases between. The germline gives CDR1 ENHRY, CDR2 SYGVKD. The CDR3 spans 14 residues. CDR3 sequence (DNA): TGTGCCATCAGTGAGGGACAGACGGACACTGAAGCTTTCTTT. Its translation is CAISEGQTDTEAFF.

This chain uses TRBV19 with TRBJ1-5; possible D gene TRBD1, 5 bases. Trimming removed 10 bases at V and 12 bases at J, with 16 bases between. There are 11 residues in the CDR3. Germline V lookup: CDR1 LNHDA, CDR2 SQIVND (reference sequence). CDR3 region: CATGGRGIQHF. The CDR3 coding sequence is TGTGCCACTGGAGGGCGGGGGATCCAGCATTTT.

This chain joins TRBV10-1 and TRBJ2-1; TRBD2 matches at 12 bases. Germline V CDR1 and CDR2: WNHNN, SYGVQD (reference sequence). This CDR3 has 17 residues. Losses at the gene ends were 4 bases for V and 6 bases for J; bases not matched to a gene: 10. CDR3 sequence: CASSGPILAGGVNEQFF. CDR3 nucleotides: TGCGCCAGCAGTGGGCCGATTCTAGCGGGAGGGGTCAATGAGCAGTTCTTC.

This clone was seen just once. The J gene is TRBJ1-2, the V gene TRBV7-2; 11 bases are a match to TRBD1. This CDR3 region has 15 residues. Unmatched junction bases numbered 9, after V lost 4 bases and J lost 8 bases. Germline assignment: CDR1 SGHTA and CDR2 FQGNSA. The CDR3 region is CASSSGQGAGRGYTF. DNA for the CDR3: TGTGCCAGCAGCTCCGGACAGGGGGCAGGTAGGGGCTACACCTTC.

The chain uses TRBV18 and TRBJ1-1; D gene uncertain. Per the germline V gene, CDR1 is KGHSH and CDR2 is LQKENI. Trimming shortened V by 6 bases and J by 1 base, and 18 bases separated the two germline ends. This CDR3 spans 16 amino acids. This CDR3 is CASSPPGREGNTEAFF. The CDR3, as DNA: TGTGCCAGCTCGCCTCCGGGCCGGGAGGGGAACACTGAAGCTTTCTTT.

DNA of the CDR3: TGCGCCAGCAGAGGGGGGGCGCGGACTTTCTTT. This sequence encodes CASRGGARTFF. The chain carries TRBV5-1 and TRBJ1-1; perhaps TRBD1 as D (6 bases). This CDR3 region has 11 residues. CDR1 and CDR2 (germline): SGHRS, YFSETQ. V dropped 5 bases and J dropped 12 bases, with 14 bases sitting between them.

The CDR3, as DNA: TGTGCCAGCAGTGTTACGCGACAGGGAAACCTAGGTCACAATGAGCAGTTCTTC. Encoded protein: CASSVTRQGNLGHNEQFF. This chain connects TRBV2 to TRBJ2-1; 7 bases align to TRBD1. Germline loops: CDR1 SNHLY, CDR2 FYNNEI. Trimming removed 4 bases from V and 5 bases from J; junction bases left unmatched: 17. The CDR3 covers 18 residues.

The rearrangement links TRBV4-3 to TRBJ2-7, with TRBD1 identical over 8 bases. The V gene end was trimmed by 4 bases and the J gene end by 3 bases; junction bases not matched to a gene: 8. The CDR3 contains 15 residues. In germline, CDR1 is LGHNA, CDR2 YSLEER. Here the CDR3 reads CASSREIGTGYEQYF. Written as DNA, the CDR3 is TGCGCCAGCAGCCGTGAAATCGGGACAGGCTACGAGCAGTACTTC.

V and J are TRBV27 and TRBJ2-7; no clear D. The CDR3 spans 13 residues. Germline loops: CDR1 MNHEY, CDR2 SMNVEV (reference sequence). V shed 3 bases and J shed 4 bases, with 10 bases lying between them. CDR3 nucleotide sequence: TGTGCCAGCAGTTTGTACCACGGGTACGAGCAGTACTTC. It encodes CASSLYHGYEQYF.

This rearrangement joins TRBV19 to TRBJ1-4, with unresolved D. This CDR3 has 15 residues. Germline V gene lookup returns CDR1 LNHDA and CDR2 SQIVND (reference sequence). Trimming left V 6 bases short and J 2 bases short, with 13 bases between. The CDR3 nucleotides are TGTGCCAGTAGAATAAGAGGGATGACTAATGAAAAACTGTTTTTT. Its translation is CASRIRGMTNEKLFF.

This chain uses TRBV6-1 with TRBJ1-6, with a weak D call TRBD1 (5 bases). The germline CDR1 and CDR2 sequences are MNHNS and SASEGT. This CDR3 is built from 15 residues. V shed 7 bases and J shed 8 bases, with 18 bases lying between them. The CDR3 here is CASNTPGDSYSPLHF. The CDR3, as DNA: TGTGCCAGCAACACCCCGGGAGACAGCTATTCACCCCTCCACTTT.

This clone was seen once. The chain has TRBV5-1 and TRBJ2-3, with 8 bases fitting TRBD2. The CDR3 contains 16 residues. The V and J ends lost 4 bases and 4 bases, in that order; junction bases with no gene match: 11. Germline loops: CDR1 SGHRS, CDR2 YFSETQ. DNA of the CDR3: TGCGCCAGCAGCCGAACTCCAGCGGGAGAAGCAGATACGCAGTATTTT. It is translated as CASSRTPAGEADTQYF.

The chain recombines TRBV19 with TRBJ1-2; D unclear. Germline CDR1 is LNHDA and CDR2 is SQIVND (reference sequence). Trimming left V 5 bases short and J 6 bases short, with 19 bases between. The CDR3 is 15 amino acids. The CDR3 region is CASSPINGRRNGYTF. The CDR3, as DNA: TGTGCCAGTAGTCCGATTAATGGCAGGAGGAATGGCTACACCTTC. The full variable domain, its missing parts supplied by reference TRBV19 and TRBJ1-2, is DGGITQSPKYLFRKEGQNVTLSCEQNLNHDAMYWYRQDPGQGLRLIYYSQIVNDFQKGDIAEGYSVSREKKESFPLTVTSAQKNPTAFYLCASSPINGRRNGYTFGSGTRLTVV.

The J gene is TRBJ2-3, the V gene TRBV4-1; 8 nucleotides line up with TRBD2. CDR1 MGHRA and CDR2 YSYEKL come from the germline V gene. This CDR3 comprises 15 residues. J gave up 4 bases and V 2 bases, and 5 bases lay outside the gene matches. The CDR3 here is CASSQSGSGADTQYF. The CDR3 nucleotides read TGCGCCAGCAGCCAAAGCGGGAGTGGCGCAGATACGCAGTATTTT.

The chain has TRBV5-6 and TRBJ1-1, with D perhaps matching TRBD1 (6 bases). Germline values: CDR1 SGHDT, CDR2 YYEEEE. Trimming stripped 4 bases from V and 6 bases from J, with 16 bases between. This CDR3 has 14 amino acids. The CDR3 DNA reads as TGTGCCAGCAGCGAGATCGGGACATTCGCTGAAGCTTTCTTT. It specifies CASSEIGTFAEAFF.

The rearrangement uses TRBV7-3 and TRBJ2-6; the D gene is possibly TRBD2 (7 bases). The V end lost 5 bases, the J end lost 3 bases, and 17 bases lay between the germline ends. From germline, CDR1 is SGHTA and CDR2 FQGTGA. This CDR3 region has 17 residues. The CDR3 sequence is CASSLVGGASGANVLTF. The CDR3 nucleotides are TGTGCCAGCAGCCTGGTTGGGGGGGCGAGTGGGGCCAACGTCCTGACTTTC.

Only one count was recorded for this clone. The chain links TRBV5-4 to TRBJ1-1, with TRBD1 as a possible D gene (5 bases). The CDR3 length is 15 residues. Between the trimmed V and J ends, which lost 3 bases and 0 bases, there was a span of 12 bases. Looked up from germline, CDR1 is SGHNT and CDR2 is YYREEE (reference sequence). For the CDR3, the DNA is TGTGCCAGCAGCTCGGAGACAGCCATGAACACTGAAGCTTTCTTT. Translation gives CASSSETAMNTEAFF.

J is TRBJ2-2 and V is TRBV25-1, with 11 bases that match TRBD2. After removal of 6 bases from V and 3 bases from J, the junction contained 12 bases not matched to a gene. Per germline, CDR1 MGHDK and CDR2 SYGVNS. The CDR3 runs to 18 residues. DNA for the CDR3: TGTGCCAGCAGCCTTCTCGGGCTAGCGGGAGGCGACACCGGGGAGCTGTTTTTT. Amino acid sequence: CASSLLGLAGGDTGELFF. The entire variable domain, with the rest obtained from reference TRBV25-1 and TRBJ2-2, is as follows: EADIYQTPRYLVIGTGKKITLECSQTMGHDKMYWYQQDPGMELHLIHYSYGVNSTEKGDLSSESTVSRIRTEHFPLTLESARPSHTSQYLCASSLLGLAGGDTGELFFGEGSRLTVL.